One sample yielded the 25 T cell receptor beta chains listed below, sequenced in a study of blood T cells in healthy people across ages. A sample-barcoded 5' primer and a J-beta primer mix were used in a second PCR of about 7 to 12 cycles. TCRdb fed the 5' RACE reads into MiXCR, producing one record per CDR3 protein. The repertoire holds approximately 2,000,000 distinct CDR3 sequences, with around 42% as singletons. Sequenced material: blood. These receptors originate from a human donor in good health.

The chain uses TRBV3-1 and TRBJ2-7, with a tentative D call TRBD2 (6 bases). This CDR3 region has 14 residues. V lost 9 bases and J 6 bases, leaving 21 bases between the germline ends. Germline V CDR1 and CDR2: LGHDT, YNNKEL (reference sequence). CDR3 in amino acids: CASSITRDSVEQYF. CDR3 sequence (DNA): TGTGCCAGTAGTATTACCCGGGACTCCGTCGAGCAGTACTTC.

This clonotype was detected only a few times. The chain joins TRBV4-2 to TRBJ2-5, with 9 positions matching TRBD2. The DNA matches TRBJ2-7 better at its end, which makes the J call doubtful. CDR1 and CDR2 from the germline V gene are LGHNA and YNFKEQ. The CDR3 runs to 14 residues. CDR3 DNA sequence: TGTGCCAGCAGCCAAAGCGGGGGGAGTCCCGAGCAGTACTTC. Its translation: CASSQSGGSPEQYF.

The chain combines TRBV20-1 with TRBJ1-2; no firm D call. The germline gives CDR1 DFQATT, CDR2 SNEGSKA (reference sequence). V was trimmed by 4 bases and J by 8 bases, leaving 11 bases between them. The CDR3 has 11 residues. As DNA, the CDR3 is TGCAGTGCTAACGACGTGGGGGGCTACACCTTC. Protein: CSANDVGGYTF.

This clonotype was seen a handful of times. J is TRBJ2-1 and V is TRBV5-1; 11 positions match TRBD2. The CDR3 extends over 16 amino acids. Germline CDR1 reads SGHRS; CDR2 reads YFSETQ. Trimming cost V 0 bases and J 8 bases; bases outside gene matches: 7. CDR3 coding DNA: TGCGCCAGCAGCTTGGTGGGTAGCGGGGGGGCTGATGAGCAGTTCTTC. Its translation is CASSLVGSGGADEQFF.

In nucleotides, the CDR3 is TGTGCCAGCAGCAATTGGGACGGCTACAATGAGCAGTTCTTC. This translates into CASSNWDGYNEQFF. The rearrangement uses TRBV11-3 and TRBJ2-1; TRBD1 or TRBD2 may be the D gene (5 bases each). V was cut by 5 bases and J by 3 bases, with 11 bases left in between. In germline, CDR1 is SGHNT, CDR2 YENEEA. This CDR3 has 14 amino acids.

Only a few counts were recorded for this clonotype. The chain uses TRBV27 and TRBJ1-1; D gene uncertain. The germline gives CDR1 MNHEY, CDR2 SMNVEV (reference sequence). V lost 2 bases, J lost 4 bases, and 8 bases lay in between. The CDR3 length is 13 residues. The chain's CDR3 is CASSLNEGTEAFF. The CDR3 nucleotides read TGTGCCAGCAGTTTAAATGAAGGCACTGAAGCTTTCTTT.

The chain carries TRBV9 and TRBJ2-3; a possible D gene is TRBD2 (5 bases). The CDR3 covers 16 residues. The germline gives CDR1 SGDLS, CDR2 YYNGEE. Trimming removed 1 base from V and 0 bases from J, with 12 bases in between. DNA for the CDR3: TGTGCCAGCAGCGTACGAGCGGTTACTAGCACAGATACGCAGTATTTT. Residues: CASSVRAVTSTDTQYF.

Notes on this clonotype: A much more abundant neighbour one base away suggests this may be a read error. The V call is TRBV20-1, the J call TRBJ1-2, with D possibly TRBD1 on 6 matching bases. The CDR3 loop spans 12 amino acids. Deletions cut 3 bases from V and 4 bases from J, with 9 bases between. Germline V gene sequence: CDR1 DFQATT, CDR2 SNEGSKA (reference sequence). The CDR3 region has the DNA TGCAGTGCTAGTACAGGGATCTATGGCTACACCTTC. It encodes CSASTGIYGYTF.

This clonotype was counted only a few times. The DNA for the CDR3 is TGCGCCAGCAGCCAAGGATACGACAGCTCCTACGAGCAGTACTTC. Amino acid sequence: CASSQGYDSSYEQYF. The chain uses TRBV4-3 and TRBJ2-7; perhaps TRBD1 as D (5 bases). V shed 1 base and J shed 0 bases, with 10 bases lying between them. The CDR3 totals 15 residues. Germline loops: CDR1 LGHNA, CDR2 YSLEER.

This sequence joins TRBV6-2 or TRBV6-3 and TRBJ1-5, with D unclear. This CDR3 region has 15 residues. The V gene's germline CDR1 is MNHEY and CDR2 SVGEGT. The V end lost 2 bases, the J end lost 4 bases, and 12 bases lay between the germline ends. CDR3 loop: CASSYIRLSNQPQHF. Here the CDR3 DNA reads TGTGCCAGCAGTTACATTCGACTGTCGAATCAGCCCCAGCATTTT.

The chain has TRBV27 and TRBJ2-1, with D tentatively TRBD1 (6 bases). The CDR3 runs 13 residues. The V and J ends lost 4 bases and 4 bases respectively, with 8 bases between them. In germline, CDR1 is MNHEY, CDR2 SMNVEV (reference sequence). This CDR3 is CASSWDIYNEQFF. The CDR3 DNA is TGTGCCAGCAGTTGGGACATTTACAATGAGCAGTTCTTC.

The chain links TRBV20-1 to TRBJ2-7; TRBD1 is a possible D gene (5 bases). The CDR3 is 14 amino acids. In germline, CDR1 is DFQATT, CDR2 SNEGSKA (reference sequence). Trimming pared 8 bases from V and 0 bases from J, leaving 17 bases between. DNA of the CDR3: TGCAGTCCGAATAGCAGGGTTACCTCCTACGAGCAGTACTTC. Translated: CSPNSRVTSYEQYF.

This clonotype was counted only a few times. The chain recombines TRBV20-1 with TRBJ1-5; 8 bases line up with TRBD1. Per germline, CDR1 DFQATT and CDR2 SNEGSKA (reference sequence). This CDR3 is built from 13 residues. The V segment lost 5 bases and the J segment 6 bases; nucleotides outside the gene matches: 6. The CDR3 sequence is CSAVGTGIQPQHF. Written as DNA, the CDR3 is TGCAGTGCTGTCGGGACAGGTATTCAGCCCCAGCATTTT.

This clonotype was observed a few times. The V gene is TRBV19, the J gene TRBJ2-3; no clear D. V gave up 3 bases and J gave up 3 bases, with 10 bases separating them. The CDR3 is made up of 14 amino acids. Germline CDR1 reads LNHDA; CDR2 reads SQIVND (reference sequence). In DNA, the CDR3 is TGTGCCAGTAGTATCAGATTCCTGACAGATACGCAGTATTTT. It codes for CASSIRFLTDTQYF.

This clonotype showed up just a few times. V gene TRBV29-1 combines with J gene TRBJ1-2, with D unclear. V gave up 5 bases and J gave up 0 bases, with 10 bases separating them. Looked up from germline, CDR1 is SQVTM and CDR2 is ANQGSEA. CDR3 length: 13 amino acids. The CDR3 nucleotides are TGCAGCGTTCCGGAGATCTCTAACTATGGCTACACCTTC. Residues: CSVPEISNYGYTF.

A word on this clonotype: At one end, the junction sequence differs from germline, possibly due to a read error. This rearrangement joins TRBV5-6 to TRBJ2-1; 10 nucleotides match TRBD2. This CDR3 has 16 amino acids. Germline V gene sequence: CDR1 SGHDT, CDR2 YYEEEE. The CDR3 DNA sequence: TGTACCAGCAGCTTGGTGGTAGCGGGGGGTGGGAATGAGCAGTTCTTC. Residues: CTSSLVVAGGGNEQFF.

As DNA, the CDR3 is TGTGCCAGCAGTCTCGGACAGGGGGCTGTTAATGAAAAACTGTTTTTT. Encoded protein: CASSLGQGAVNEKLFF. This chain joins TRBV28 and TRBJ1-4; 11 bases are a match to TRBD1. The CDR3 has 16 amino acids. J gave up 4 bases and V 5 bases, and 6 bases lay outside the gene matches. Germline V CDR1 and CDR2: MDHEN, SYDVKM.

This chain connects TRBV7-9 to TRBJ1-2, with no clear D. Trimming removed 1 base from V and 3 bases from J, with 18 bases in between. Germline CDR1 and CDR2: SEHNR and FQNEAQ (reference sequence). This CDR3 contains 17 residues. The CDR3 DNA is TGTGCCAGCAGCTTAGTCCCCACGTTTGCTTGGGACTATGGCTACACCTTC. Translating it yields CASSLVPTFAWDYGYTF.

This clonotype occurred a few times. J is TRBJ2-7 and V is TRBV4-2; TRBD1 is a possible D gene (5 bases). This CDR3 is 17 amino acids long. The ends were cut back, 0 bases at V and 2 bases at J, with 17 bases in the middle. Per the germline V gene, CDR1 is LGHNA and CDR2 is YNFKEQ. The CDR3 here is CASSQEGTGLGTYEQYF. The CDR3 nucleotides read TGTGCCAGCAGCCAAGAGGGTACAGGTTTGGGAACCTACGAGCAGTACTTC.

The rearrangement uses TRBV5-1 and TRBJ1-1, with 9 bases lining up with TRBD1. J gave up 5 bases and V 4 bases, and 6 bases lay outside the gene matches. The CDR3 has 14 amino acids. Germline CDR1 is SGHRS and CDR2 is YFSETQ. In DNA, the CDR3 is TGCGCCAGCAGCCTCCGGACAGGGGAGACTGAAGCTTTCTTT. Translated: CASSLRTGETEAFF.

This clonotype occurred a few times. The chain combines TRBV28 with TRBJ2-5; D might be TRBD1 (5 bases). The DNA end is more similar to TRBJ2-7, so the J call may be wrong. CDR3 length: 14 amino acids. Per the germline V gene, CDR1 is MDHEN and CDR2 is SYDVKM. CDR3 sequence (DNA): TGTGCCAGCATGGAACAAGGACACCTGTACGAGCAGTACTTC. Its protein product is CASMEQGHLYEQYF.

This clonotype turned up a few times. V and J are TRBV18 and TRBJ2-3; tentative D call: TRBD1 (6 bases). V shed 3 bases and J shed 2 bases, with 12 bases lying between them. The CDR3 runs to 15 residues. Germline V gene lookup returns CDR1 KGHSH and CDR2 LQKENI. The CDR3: CASSPRQAHTDTQYF. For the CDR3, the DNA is TGTGCCAGCTCACCTCGACAGGCACACACAGATACGCAGTATTTT.

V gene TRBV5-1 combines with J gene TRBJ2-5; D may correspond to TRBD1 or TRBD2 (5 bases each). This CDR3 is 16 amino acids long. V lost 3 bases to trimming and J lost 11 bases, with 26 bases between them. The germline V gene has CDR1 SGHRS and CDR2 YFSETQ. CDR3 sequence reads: CASSSLQGPFLGEQYF. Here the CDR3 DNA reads TGCGCCAGCAGCTCCCTCCAGGGTCCCTTTTTGGGGGAGCAGTACTTC. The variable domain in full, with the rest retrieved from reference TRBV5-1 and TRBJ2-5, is KAGVTQTPRYLIKTRGQQVTLSCSPISGHRSVSWYQQTPGQGLQFLFEYFSETQRNKGNFPGRFSGRQFSNSRSEMNVSTLELGDSALYLCASSSLQGPFLGEQYFGPGTRLLVL.

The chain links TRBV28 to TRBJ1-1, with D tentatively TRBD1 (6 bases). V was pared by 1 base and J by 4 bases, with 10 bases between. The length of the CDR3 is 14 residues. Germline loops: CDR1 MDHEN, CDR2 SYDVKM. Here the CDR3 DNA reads TGTGCCAGCAGTTTATCAGGGGAGGCCACTGAAGCTTTCTTT. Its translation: CASSLSGEATEAFF.

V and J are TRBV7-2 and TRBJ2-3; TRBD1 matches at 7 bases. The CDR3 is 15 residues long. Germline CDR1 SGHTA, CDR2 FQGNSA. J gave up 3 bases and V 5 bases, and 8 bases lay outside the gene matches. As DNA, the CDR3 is TGTGCCAGCAGCCTTGACGGACAGGCAACAGATACGCAGTATTTT. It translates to CASSLDGQATDTQYF.